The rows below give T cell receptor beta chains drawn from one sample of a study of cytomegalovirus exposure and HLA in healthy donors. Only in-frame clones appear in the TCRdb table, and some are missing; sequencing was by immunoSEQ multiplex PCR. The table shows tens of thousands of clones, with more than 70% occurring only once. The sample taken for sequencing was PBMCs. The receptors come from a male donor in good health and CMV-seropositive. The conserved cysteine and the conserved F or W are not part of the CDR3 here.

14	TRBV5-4	ASSTRASGGGGTQY
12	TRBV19	ASSILDRGYEQY
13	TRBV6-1	ASSEVRGKSSPLH
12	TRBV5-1	ASSRGNGANVLT
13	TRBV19	ASSIGAGYNQPQH
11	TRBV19	AVRRDYYNEQF
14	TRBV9	ASSGSGTKNTDTQY
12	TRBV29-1	SVDETGAQETQY
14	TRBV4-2	ASSQDGGTEQETQY
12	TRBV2	ASRELTTNEKLF
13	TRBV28	ASSSRVTYQETQY
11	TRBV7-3	ASSLAGIETQY
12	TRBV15	ATSRYDRVRGYT
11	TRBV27	ASSLRGAYEQY
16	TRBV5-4	ASSQGASSIMNTGELF
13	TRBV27	ASNRGDRAIYEQY
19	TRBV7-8	ASSLFSGAGAISSSYNEQF
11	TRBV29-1	SVRTGVGEKLF
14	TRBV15	ATSRDPTSGGYEQY
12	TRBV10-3	AISAGQGIYGYT
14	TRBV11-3	ASSSAGGSRNNEQF
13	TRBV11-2	ASSAGTASTDTQY
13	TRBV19	ASSIGTGGTYEQY
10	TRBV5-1	ASSFKGDEQY
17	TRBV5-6	ASSASRGEGGPSYNEQF
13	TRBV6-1	ASSPGHTNTGELF
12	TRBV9	ASSVDLPGEGYT
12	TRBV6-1	ASSEAVTTGGYT
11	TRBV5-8	ASSWDSSYEQY
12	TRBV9	ASSTRTGNNEQF
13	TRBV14	ASSRDSGSYNEQF
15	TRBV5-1	ASSITGNSVWDGELF
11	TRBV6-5	ASRNGGGLEQY
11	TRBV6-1	ASNRDRSYEQY
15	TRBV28	ASSREGQTRTNYGYT
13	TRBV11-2	ASSNPYRGRNTIY
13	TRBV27	ASSLGTGLSYEQY
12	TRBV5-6	ASSLLQGQETQY
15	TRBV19	ARTTGQGKQESYGYT